This is a list of T cell receptor beta chains from one sample in a study of T-cell reconstitution after alpha-beta-depleted transplantation in children. TCRdb independently ran MiXCR on the PCR reads; one entry per CDR3 protein. The profile shows approximately 800,000 distinct CDR3 sequences, 16% of them singletons. Sequencing used PBMCs, mostly from graft donor cells, obtained 360 days after TCRalphabeta/CD19-depleted stem cell transplant. The receptor source for this set is a male patient between 10 and 17 years old who had a stem cell transplant for acute lymphoblastic leukemia, so the T cells may come from the graft donor. Both conserved end residues are part of each CDR3.

CDR3aa: CASSPYDTETQYF
len: 13
v_gene: TRBV5-1
j_gene: TRBJ2-5

CDR3aa: CASSLRGSGYEQYF
len: 14
v_gene: TRBV12-3/TRBV12-4
j_gene: TRBJ2-7

CDR3aa: CATSRRTGAGSYNEQFF
len: 17
v_gene: TRBV15
j_gene: TRBJ2-1

CDR3aa: CASTPGNQETQYF
len: 13
v_gene: TRBV5-1
j_gene: TRBJ2-5

CDR3aa: CSVDMGTGEDTQYF
len: 14
v_gene: TRBV29-1
j_gene: TRBJ2-3

CDR3aa: CASSLGRVSGSLESYNEQFF
len: 20
v_gene: TRBV5-1
j_gene: TRBJ2-1

CDR3aa: CASSLAYSGNTIYF
len: 14
v_gene: TRBV7-8
j_gene: TRBJ1-3

CDR3aa: CASLWGPSYEQYF
len: 13
v_gene: TRBV7-7
j_gene: TRBJ2-7

CDR3aa: CASSLEAGVYEQYF
len: 14
v_gene: TRBV5-1
j_gene: TRBJ2-7

CDR3aa: CASSTVVGLNEKLFF
len: 15
v_gene: TRBV27
j_gene: TRBJ1-4

CDR3aa: CASRPGQGFTYEQYF
len: 15
v_gene: TRBV6-1
j_gene: TRBJ2-7

CDR3aa: CASRRLGTGPYEQYF
len: 15
v_gene: TRBV7-2
j_gene: TRBJ2-7

CDR3aa: CASSKKSSDRGQTGELFF
len: 18
v_gene: TRBV21-1
j_gene: TRBJ2-2

CDR3aa: CASSSGDRGPGGYTF
len: 15
v_gene: TRBV6-5
j_gene: TRBJ1-2

CDR3aa: CASSLLGVTGYEQYF
len: 15
v_gene: TRBV7-2
j_gene: TRBJ2-7

CDR3aa: CASSFALSPNQPQHF
len: 15
v_gene: TRBV27
j_gene: TRBJ1-5

CDR3aa: CASSLGGGATSYEQYF
len: 16
v_gene: TRBV7-8
j_gene: TRBJ2-7

CDR3aa: CASSHRDYSYEQYF
len: 14
v_gene: TRBV3-1
j_gene: TRBJ2-7

CDR3aa: CASSLHIGFGPTIDEQFF
len: 18
v_gene: TRBV7-8
j_gene: TRBJ2-1

CDR3aa: CASSVEGAGPPHKQFF
len: 16
v_gene: TRBV9
j_gene: TRBJ2-1

CDR3aa: CASSYSGTGDGNTIYF
len: 16
v_gene: TRBV6-5
j_gene: TRBJ1-3

CDR3aa: CASSQDLVGFRETQYF
len: 16
v_gene: TRBV4-2
j_gene: TRBJ2-5

CDR3aa: CASSQDQKWPMNTEAFF
len: 17
v_gene: TRBV3-1
j_gene: TRBJ1-1

CDR3aa: CASSPLGGTGAHEQYF
len: 16
v_gene: TRBV11-2
j_gene: TRBJ2-7

CDR3aa: CASSSGSPDTQYF
len: 13
v_gene: TRBV5-4
j_gene: TRBJ2-3

CDR3aa: CASSLGQGGSSYEQYF
len: 16
v_gene: TRBV5-1
j_gene: TRBJ2-7

CDR3aa: CASSNSGGRAYNSPLHF
len: 17
v_gene: TRBV25-1
j_gene: TRBJ1-6

CDR3aa: CASSFASLTEQFF
len: 13
v_gene: TRBV5-6
j_gene: TRBJ2-1

CDR3aa: CASSSLAPVDEQYF
len: 14
v_gene: TRBV12-3/TRBV12-4
j_gene: TRBJ2-7

CDR3aa: CATSDRLADPYNEQFF
len: 16
v_gene: TRBV24-1
j_gene: TRBJ2-1

CDR3aa: CASRDTGISNYGYTF
len: 15
v_gene: TRBV25-1
j_gene: TRBJ1-2

CDR3aa: CSASVPNEAFF
len: 11
v_gene: TRBV20-1
j_gene: TRBJ1-1

CDR3aa: CASSQGYGTSGYEQYF
len: 16
v_gene: TRBV3-1
j_gene: TRBJ2-7

CDR3aa: CASSPLGHRYNNEQFF
len: 16
v_gene: TRBV5-6
j_gene: TRBJ2-1

CDR3aa: CASAVGRGYEQYF
len: 13
v_gene: TRBV11-2
j_gene: TRBJ2-7

CDR3aa: CASSYLSGARERYF
len: 14
v_gene: TRBV4-1
j_gene: TRBJ2-7

CDR3aa: CASSLATGERRGAFF
len: 15
v_gene: TRBV5-5
j_gene: TRBJ1-1

CDR3aa: CASSPQRLADEQYF
len: 14
v_gene: TRBV4-1
j_gene: TRBJ2-7

CDR3aa: CASRESLEQYF
len: 11
v_gene: TRBV12-3/TRBV12-4
j_gene: TRBJ2-7

CDR3aa: CASSGFHTDTQYF
len: 13
v_gene: TRBV27
j_gene: TRBJ2-3

CDR3aa: CASMEGASSYNEQFF
len: 15
v_gene: TRBV5-1
j_gene: TRBJ2-1

CDR3aa: CASRGAGYSYNEQFF
len: 15
v_gene: TRBV4-1
j_gene: TRBJ2-1

CDR3aa: CALGQGAKETQYF
len: 13
v_gene: TRBV7-9
j_gene: TRBJ2-5

CDR3aa: CASSRHVDRGHTEAFF
len: 16
v_gene: TRBV6-2/TRBV6-3
j_gene: TRBJ1-1

CDR3aa: CSVDLASGTNYEQYF
len: 15
v_gene: TRBV29-1
j_gene: TRBJ2-7

CDR3aa: CSALDTGSGNEQYF
len: 14
v_gene: TRBV20-1
j_gene: TRBJ2-7

CDR3aa: CSVEGTDEATNEKPFF
len: 16
v_gene: TRBV29-1
j_gene: TRBJ1-4

CDR3aa: CASSPPASGIDEQFF
len: 15
v_gene: TRBV18
j_gene: TRBJ2-1

CDR3aa: CATSDFPRDEQYF
len: 13
v_gene: TRBV24-1
j_gene: TRBJ2-7

CDR3aa: CASSTSRGHPRYEQYF
len: 16
v_gene: TRBV27
j_gene: TRBJ2-7

CDR3aa: CASSERTSGMLSYNEQFF
len: 18
v_gene: TRBV5-1
j_gene: TRBJ2-1

CDR3aa: CASSGLGELDNEQFF
len: 15
v_gene: TRBV28
j_gene: TRBJ2-1

CDR3aa: CASSLRTSGIGDTGELFF
len: 18
v_gene: TRBV5-1
j_gene: TRBJ2-2

CDR3aa: CSVGQGGGNYGYTF
len: 14
v_gene: TRBV29-1
j_gene: TRBJ1-2

CDR3aa: CASSSEAGGPSYEQYF
len: 16
v_gene: TRBV11-1
j_gene: TRBJ2-7

CDR3aa: CSAMEIGQFF
len: 10
v_gene: TRBV20-1
j_gene: TRBJ2-1

CDR3aa: CASSQIAGSTYEQYF
len: 15
v_gene: TRBV14
j_gene: TRBJ2-7

CDR3aa: CATSREGRADTQYF
len: 14
v_gene: TRBV15
j_gene: TRBJ2-3

CDR3aa: CASSLPSEPKNIQYF
len: 15
v_gene: TRBV18
j_gene: TRBJ2-4